This TCR beta chain is drawn from a study of T cell responses to AZD1222 COVID-19 vaccine (dated by TCRdb to the early 2020s). For the study in its entirety: TCR sequencing was performed for more than 230 trial participants, of whom about 200 were given two doses of AZD1222 and some 25 were given two doses of MenACWY control vaccine. Trial participants were enrolled by age into 18-55, 56-69 and 70-plus year subgroups, with approximately 160, 26 and 62 TCR-sequenced participants respectively.

Remarks on this clone: Its cognate antigen has yet to be identified. The record has no base qualities; no much larger clone is one base away.

V lost 3 bases and J lost 8 bases; the stretch between them is 7 bases long. CDR1 and CDR2, per the germline V gene (reference sequence), are DFQATT and SNEGSKA. The CDR3 starts with the cysteine, ends with the phenylalanine, and has 10 residues. The DNA shown is the 30-base CDR3, in frame from base 1. The sample's time point, from its label and the paper: baseline before first vaccination. According to the study, the label for this sample's treatment or condition signals: meningococcal conjugate vaccine given as trial control. The vaccinee samples were drawn from two UK trials, COV001 and COV002, one of which was a single-blind randomized controlled phase 2/3 trial testing AZD1222 (ChAdOx1 nCoV-19) in healthy adults. Trial participant PBMC samples were collected at day 0 and day 28 after the second dose for TCRbeta chain sequencing. Summary of the overall study and its limitations: A significant rise in spike-specific TCR breadth and depth was observed after two AZD1222 doses relative to day 0 and relative to MenACWY recipients. Because no samples from the day 14 peak response were available, repertoires could be characterized only after the peak T cell response. Most participants were white British and females outnumbered males, and the authors suggested that clonal diversity may have been underestimated. In the small 56-69-year group, the increase in depth fell short of significance, most likely because of low power. Nearly half of unique spike-specific TCRs reportedly recognized epitopes outside regions mutated in the B.1.351 and B.1.1.7 variants. Only a handful of AZD1222 recipients were SARS-CoV-2 seropositive at baseline, limiting conclusions about previously exposed vaccinees. Vaccine-associated CD4 TCRs spanned the whole spike protein, with dominant responses in regions 160-218 and 743-854.

The CDR3 regions of human TCRbeta chains were subjected to immunosequencing. In the authors' own workflow: Repertoire TCRs were checked for matches against a reference library of SARS-CoV-2-specific TCRs that had been generated using the MIRA antigen-specificity platform. Breadth was defined as the fraction of unique TCRs that were SARS-CoV-2-associated. Depth was defined as the fraction of total T cells that were SARS-CoV-2-associated. Using the MIRA data, every spike-specific TCR was mapped to the spike region that the TCR reacted to and assigned to either a CD4 or a CD8 class. Log10-transformed breadth and depth values were compared by one-way ANOVA with Sidak's multiple comparisons tests. TCRdb retrieved this table from immuneACCESS and kept in-frame rearrangements only. Not all clones are present; in checked studies, unresolved V genes account for under half, and no reason is known for the remainder. V and J calls and clone size follow that table, whereas D and trimming were derived from the DNA. In all, the sample holds 120,000 to 150,000 clones, and approximately 78% of those were seen once. The ten largest make up around 4.1% of the sample.

The clonotype comes from an adult in good health. The chain uses TRBV20-1 and TRBJ1-2, with TRBD1 as a weak D call on 5 bases. The sequenced sample was peripheral blood, obtained on day 0 of MenACWY control vaccination. The bases are TGCAGTGCTAGCGGGGGAGGCTACACCTTC. Translated, it reads CSASGGGYTF.